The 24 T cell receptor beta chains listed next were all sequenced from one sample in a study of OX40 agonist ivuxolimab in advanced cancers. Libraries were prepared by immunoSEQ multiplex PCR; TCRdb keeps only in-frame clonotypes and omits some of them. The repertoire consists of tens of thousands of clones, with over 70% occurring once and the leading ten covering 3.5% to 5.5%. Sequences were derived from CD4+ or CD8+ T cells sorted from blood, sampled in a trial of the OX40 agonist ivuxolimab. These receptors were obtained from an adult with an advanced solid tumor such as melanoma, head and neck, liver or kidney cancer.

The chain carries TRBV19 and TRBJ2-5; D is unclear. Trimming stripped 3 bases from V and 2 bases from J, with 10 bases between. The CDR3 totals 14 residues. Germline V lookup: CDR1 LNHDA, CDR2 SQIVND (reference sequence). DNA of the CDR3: TGTGCCAGTAGTATTTCGAAGTTGCAAGAGACCCAGTACTTC. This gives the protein CASSISKLQETQYF.

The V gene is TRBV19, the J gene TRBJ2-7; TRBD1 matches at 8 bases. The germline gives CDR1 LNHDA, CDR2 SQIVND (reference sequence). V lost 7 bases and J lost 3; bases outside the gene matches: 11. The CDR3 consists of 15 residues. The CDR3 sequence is CASTGQGDGGYEQYF. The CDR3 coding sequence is TGTGCCAGTACCGGACAGGGTGATGGAGGCTACGAGCAGTACTTC.

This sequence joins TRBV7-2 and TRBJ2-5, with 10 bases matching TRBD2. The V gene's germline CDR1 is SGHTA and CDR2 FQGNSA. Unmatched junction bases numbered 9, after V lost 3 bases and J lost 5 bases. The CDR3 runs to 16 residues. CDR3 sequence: CASSLRLAGAGETQYF. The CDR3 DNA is TGTGCCAGCAGCTTGAGGCTAGCGGGGGCGGGGGAGACCCAGTACTTC.

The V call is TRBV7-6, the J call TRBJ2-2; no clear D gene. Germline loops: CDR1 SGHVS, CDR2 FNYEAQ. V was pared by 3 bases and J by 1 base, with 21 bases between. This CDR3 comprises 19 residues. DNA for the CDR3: TGTGCCAGCAGCTTGAGGCCAGTTGATCCCTCGTTGAACACCGGGGAGCTGTTTTTT. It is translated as CASSLRPVDPSLNTGELFF.

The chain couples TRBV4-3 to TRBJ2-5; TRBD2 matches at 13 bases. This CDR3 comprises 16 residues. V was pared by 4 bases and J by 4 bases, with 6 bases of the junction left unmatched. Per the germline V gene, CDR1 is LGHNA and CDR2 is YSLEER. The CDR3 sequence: CASSPILAGGRETQYF. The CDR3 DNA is TGCGCCAGCAGCCCTATACTAGCGGGGGGGCGAGAGACCCAGTACTTC.

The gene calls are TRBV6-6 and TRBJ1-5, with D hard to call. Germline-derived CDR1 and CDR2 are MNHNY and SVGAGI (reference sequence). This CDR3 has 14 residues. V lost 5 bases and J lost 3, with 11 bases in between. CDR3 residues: CASSTSHPNQPQHF. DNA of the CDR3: TGTGCCAGCAGTACGTCCCACCCCAATCAGCCCCAGCATTTT.

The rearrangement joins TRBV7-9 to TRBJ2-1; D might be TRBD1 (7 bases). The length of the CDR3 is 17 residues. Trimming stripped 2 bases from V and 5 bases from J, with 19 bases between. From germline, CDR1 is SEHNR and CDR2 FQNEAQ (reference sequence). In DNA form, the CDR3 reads TGTGCCAGCAGCTTACTAGGTGACCCAGGGGGGAACAATGAGCAGTTCTTC. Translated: CASSLLGDPGGNNEQFF.

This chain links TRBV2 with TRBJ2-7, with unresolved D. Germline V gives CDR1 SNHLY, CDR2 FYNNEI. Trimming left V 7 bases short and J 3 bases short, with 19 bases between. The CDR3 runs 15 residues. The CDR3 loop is CASKVLGQSHYEQYF. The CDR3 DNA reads TGTGCCAGCAAAGTTCTCGGGCAGAGCCACTACGAGCAGTACTTC.

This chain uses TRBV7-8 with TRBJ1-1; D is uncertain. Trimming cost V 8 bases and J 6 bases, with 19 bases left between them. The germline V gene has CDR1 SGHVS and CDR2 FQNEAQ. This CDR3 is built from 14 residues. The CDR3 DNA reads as TGTGCCAGCGAGACGCGGGCCGGTTCCGCTGAAGCTTTCTTT. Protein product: CASETRAGSAEAFF.

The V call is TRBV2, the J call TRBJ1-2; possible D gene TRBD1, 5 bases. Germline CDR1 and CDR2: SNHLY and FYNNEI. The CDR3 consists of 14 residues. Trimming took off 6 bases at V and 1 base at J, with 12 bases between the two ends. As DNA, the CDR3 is TGTGCCAGCAGGCAGGGACCGCTTAACTATGGCTACACCTTC. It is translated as CASRQGPLNYGYTF.

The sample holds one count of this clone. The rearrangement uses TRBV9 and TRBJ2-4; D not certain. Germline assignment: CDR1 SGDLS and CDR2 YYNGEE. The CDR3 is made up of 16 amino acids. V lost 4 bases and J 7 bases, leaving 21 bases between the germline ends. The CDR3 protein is CASSPGPSRIMNIQYF. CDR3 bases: TGTGCCAGCAGCCCCGGGCCAAGTAGGATTATGAACATTCAGTACTTC. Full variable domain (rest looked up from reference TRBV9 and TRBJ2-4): DSGVTQTPKHLITATGQRVTLRCSPRSGDLSVYWYQQSLDQGLQFLIQYYNGEERAKGNILERFSAQQFPDLHSELNLSSLELGDSALYFCASSPGPSRIMNIQYFGAGTRLSVL.

The CDR3 DNA reads TGCGCCAGCAGTGTCGTACAGGGCGGCACTGAAGCTTTCTTT. Translating gives CASSVVQGGTEAFF. The chain recombines TRBV10-2 with TRBJ1-1, with D possibly matching TRBD1 (6 bases). CDR3 length: 14 residues. V lost 4 bases and J lost 4, with 13 bases in between. CDR1 is WSHSY and CDR2 is SAAADI in the germline V gene.

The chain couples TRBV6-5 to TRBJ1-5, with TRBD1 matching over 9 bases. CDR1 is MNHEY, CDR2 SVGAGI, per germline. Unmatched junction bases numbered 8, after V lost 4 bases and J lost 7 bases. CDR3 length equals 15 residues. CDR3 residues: CASSSTGGGRQPQHF. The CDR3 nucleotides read TGTGCCAGCAGTTCGACAGGGGGAGGGAGGCAGCCCCAGCATTTT.

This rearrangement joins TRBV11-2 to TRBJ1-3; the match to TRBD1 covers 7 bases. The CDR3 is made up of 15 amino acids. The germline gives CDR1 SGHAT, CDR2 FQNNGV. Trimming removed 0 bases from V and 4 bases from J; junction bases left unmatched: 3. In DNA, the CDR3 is TGTGCCAGCAGCTTAGAGACAGGGAGAGGAAACACCATATATTTT. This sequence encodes CASSLETGRGNTIYF.

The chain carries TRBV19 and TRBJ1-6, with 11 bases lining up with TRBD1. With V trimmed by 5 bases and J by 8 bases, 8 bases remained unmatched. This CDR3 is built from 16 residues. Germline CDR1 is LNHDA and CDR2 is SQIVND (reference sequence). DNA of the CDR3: TGTGCCAGTAGTTTTCCTTGGACAGGGGGCCATTCACCCCTCCACTTT. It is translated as CASSFPWTGGHSPLHF.

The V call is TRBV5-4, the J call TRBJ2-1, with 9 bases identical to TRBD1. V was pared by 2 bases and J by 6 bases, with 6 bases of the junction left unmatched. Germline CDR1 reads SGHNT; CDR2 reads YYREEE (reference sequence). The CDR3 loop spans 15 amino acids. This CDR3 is CASSLVQGAPNEQFF. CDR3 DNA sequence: TGTGCCAGCAGCTTAGTACAGGGGGCCCCCAATGAGCAGTTCTTC.

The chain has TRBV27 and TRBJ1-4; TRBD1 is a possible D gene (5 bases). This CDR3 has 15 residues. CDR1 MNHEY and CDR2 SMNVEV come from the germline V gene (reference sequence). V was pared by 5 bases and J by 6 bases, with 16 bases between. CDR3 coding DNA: TGTGCCAGCAGTGGGCGATCAGGGAGGGATGAAAAACTGTTTTTT. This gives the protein CASSGRSGRDEKLFF.

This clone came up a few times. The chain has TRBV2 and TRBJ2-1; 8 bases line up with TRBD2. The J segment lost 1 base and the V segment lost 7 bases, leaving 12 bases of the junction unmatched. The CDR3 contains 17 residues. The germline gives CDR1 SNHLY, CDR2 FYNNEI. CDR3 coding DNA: TGTGCCAGCATGGGTTCGGGGCGGGGGGTTTCCTACAATGAGCAGTTCTTC. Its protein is CASMGSGRGVSYNEQFF. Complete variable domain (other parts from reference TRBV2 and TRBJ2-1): EPEVTQTPSHQVTQMGQEVILRCVPISNHLYFYWYRQILGQKVEFLVSFYNNEISEKSEIFDDQFSVERPDGSNFTLKIRSTKLEDSAMYFCASMGSGRGVSYNEQFFGPGTRLTVL.

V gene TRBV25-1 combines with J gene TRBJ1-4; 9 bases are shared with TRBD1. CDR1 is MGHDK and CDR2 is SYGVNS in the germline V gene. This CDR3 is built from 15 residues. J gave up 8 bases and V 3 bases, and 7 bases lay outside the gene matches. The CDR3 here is CASSDPGTGREKLFF. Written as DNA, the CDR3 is TGTGCCAGCAGTGACCCCGGGACAGGGAGAGAAAAACTGTTTTTT.

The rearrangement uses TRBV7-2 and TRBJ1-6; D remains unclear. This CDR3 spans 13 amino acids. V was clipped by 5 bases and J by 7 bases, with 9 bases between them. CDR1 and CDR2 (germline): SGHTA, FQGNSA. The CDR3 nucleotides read TGTGCCAGCAGCCCCCGTTGGAATTCACCCCTCCACTTT. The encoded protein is CASSPRWNSPLHF.

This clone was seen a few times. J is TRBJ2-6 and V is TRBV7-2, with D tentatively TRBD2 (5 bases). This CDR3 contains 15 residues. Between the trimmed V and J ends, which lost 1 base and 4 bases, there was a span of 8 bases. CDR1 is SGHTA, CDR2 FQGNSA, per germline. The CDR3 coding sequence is TGTGCCAGCAGCTTAGGAGGGAGCGGGGCCAACGTCCTGACTTTC. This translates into CASSLGGSGANVLTF.

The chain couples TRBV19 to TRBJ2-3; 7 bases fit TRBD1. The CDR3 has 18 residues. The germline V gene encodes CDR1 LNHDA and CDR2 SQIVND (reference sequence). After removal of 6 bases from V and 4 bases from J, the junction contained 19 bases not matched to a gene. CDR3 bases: TGTGCCAGTAGCATTCAGATAACAGGACAGGCGAGCCCAGATACGCAGTATTTT. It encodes CASSIQITGQASPDTQYF.

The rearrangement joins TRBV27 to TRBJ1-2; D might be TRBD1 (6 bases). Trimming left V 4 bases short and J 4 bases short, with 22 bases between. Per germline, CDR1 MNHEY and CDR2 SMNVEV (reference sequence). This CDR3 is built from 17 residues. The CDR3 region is CASSSGPGQPDIYGYTF. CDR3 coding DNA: TGTGCCAGCAGTTCGGGTCCCGGACAGCCAGACATCTATGGCTACACCTTC.

The DNA for the CDR3 is TGCGCCAGCAGCAGAACCGGGGTGAGCACTGAAGCTTTCTTT. Translating it yields CASSRTGVSTEAFF. The chain combines TRBV5-1 with TRBJ1-1; D is unresolved. CDR1 is SGHRS and CDR2 is YFSETQ in the germline V gene. The CDR3 runs 14 residues. V was trimmed by 4 bases and J by 4 bases, leaving 14 bases between them. Complete variable domain (other parts from reference TRBV5-1 and TRBJ1-1): KAGVTQTPRYLIKTRGQQVTLSCSPISGHRSVSWYQQTPGQGLQFLFEYFSETQRNKGNFPGRFSGRQFSNSRSEMNVSTLELGDSALYLCASSRTGVSTEAFFGQGTRLTVV.